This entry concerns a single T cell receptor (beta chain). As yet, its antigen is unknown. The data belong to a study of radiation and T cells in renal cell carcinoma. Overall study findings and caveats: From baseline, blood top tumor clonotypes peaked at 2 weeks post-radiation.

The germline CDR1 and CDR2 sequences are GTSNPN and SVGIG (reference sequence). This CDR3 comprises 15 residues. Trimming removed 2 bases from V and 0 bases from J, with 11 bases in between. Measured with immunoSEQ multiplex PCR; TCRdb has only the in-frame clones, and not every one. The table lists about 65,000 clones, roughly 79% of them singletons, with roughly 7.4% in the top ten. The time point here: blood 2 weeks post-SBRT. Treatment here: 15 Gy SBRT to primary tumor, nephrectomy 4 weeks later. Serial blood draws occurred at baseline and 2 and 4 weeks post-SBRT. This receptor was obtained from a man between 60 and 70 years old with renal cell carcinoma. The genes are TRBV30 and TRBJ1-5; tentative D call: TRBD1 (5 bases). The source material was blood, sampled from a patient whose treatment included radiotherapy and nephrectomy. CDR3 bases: TGTGCCTGGAGTAGGGGAGGGTTTAGCAATCAGCCCCAGCATTTT. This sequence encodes CAWSRGGFSNQPQHF.